This passage covers 27 T cell receptor beta chains from one sample sequenced in a study of T-cell memory formation after mild COVID-19. Using its own MiXCR run on the 5' RACE reads, TCRdb lists one record per CDR3 protein. The sample yields 65,000 to 95,000 distinct CDR3 sequences, about 13% seen once. Specimen: PBMCs or a T cell subset sorted from them (not recorded which). The receptors here all came from a man younger than 35 who had mild COVID-19 (a few samples of this study predate the infection). Cell type and time point are not known.

This clonotype has more than one count but fewer than ten. The CDR3 nucleotides read TGTGCCAGCAGTCCCGACTCCTATAATTCACCCCTCCACTTT. The encoded protein is CASSPDSYNSPLHF. The chain has TRBV6-6 and TRBJ1-6; D ambiguous. CDR1 MNHNY and CDR2 SVGAGI come from the germline V gene (reference sequence). The CDR3 has 14 residues. The V end was cut by 5 bases, the J end by 0 bases, with 5 bases between.

This clonotype was seen more than once but under ten times. This chain joins TRBV7-6 and TRBJ2-2, with TRBD1 matching over 9 bases. Germline CDR1 is SGHVS and CDR2 is FNYEAQ. The CDR3 is 16 amino acids. V shed 2 bases and J 7 bases; nucleotides not matched to a gene: 8. CDR3 region: CASSLTNRGRGGELFF. The CDR3 nucleotides are TGTGCCAGCAGCTTAACGAACAGGGGGCGAGGCGGGGAGCTGTTTTTT.

This clonotype was counted between two and nine times. The chain recombines TRBV5-1 with TRBJ2-2; D may be TRBD1 (6 bases). The germline V and J ends were trimmed by 0 bases and 1 base, with 16 bases remaining between them. Germline CDR1 SGHRS, CDR2 YFSETQ. This CDR3 contains 18 residues. The CDR3 coding sequence is TGCGCCAGCAGCTTGGGGGACGACAGGACGCTGAACACCGGGGAGCTGTTTTTT. Encoded protein: CASSLGDDRTLNTGELFF.

This clonotype was detected a few times. The rearrangement joins TRBV4-3 to TRBJ2-7, with TRBD1 as a possible D gene (6 bases). Trimming removed 0 bases from V and 4 bases from J, with 19 bases in between. There are 17 residues in the CDR3. The V gene's germline CDR1 is LGHNA and CDR2 YSLEER. The CDR3: CASSQDGIPRTAYEQYV. The CDR3 DNA is TGCGCCAGCAGCCAAGATGGTATTCCGAGGACAGCTTACGAGCAGTACGTC.

The V and J genes are TRBV18 and TRBJ2-1; no firm D call. Trimming shortened V by 6 bases and J by 10 bases, and 13 bases separated the two germline ends. The V gene's germline CDR1 is KGHSH and CDR2 LQKENI. The CDR3 runs to 12 residues. The CDR3 nucleotides read TGTGCCAGCTCGCCCTACCGTGGGGAGCAGTTCTTC. Encoded protein: CASSPYRGEQFF.

The V gene is TRBV2, the J gene TRBJ1-1, with D unclear. Germline V CDR1 and CDR2: SNHLY, FYNNEI. The CDR3 runs 12 residues. Trimming cost V 4 bases and J 3 bases, with 6 bases left between them. The CDR3 coding sequence is TGTGCCAGCAGTGTAGAGTACACTGAAGCTTTCTTT. Its protein product is CASSVEYTEAFF.

The chain combines TRBV11-2 with TRBJ2-1, with 9 positions matching TRBD2. Looked up from germline, CDR1 is SGHAT and CDR2 is FQNNGV. The CDR3 consists of 14 residues. V trimming: 5 bases; J trimming: 8 bases; junction bases outside the gene matches: 7. DNA for the CDR3: TGTGCCAGCAGCGCGGGAGGGCCCTTCGATGAGCAGTTCTTC. Amino acids: CASSAGGPFDEQFF.

In its sample, this clonotype was seen a few times. The chain has TRBV6-2 or TRBV6-3 and TRBJ2-3; D remains unclear. Germline-derived CDR1 and CDR2 are MNHEY and SVGEGT. The CDR3 runs 15 residues. Trimming cost V 7 bases and J 2 bases, with 16 bases left between them. The CDR3: CASTLKTNPTDTQYF. In nucleotides, the CDR3 is TGTGCCAGCACCTTGAAGACAAATCCCACAGATACGCAGTATTTT.

Only one count was recorded for this clonotype. The chain is built from TRBV12-3 or TRBV12-4 and TRBJ2-7, with 9 bases that match TRBD1. The CDR3 has 12 residues. Trimming cost V 4 bases and J 6 bases; bases outside gene matches: 1. The CDR3 sequence: CASSWTGVEQYF. The CDR3 DNA follows: TGTGCCAGCAGTTGGACAGGGGTCGAGCAGTACTTC.

This clonotype was seen repeatedly, ten times or more. The rearrangement uses TRBV27 and TRBJ2-5, with D tentatively TRBD2 (5 bases). Germline V gene sequence: CDR1 MNHEY, CDR2 SMNVEV (reference sequence). The CDR3 has 12 amino acids. V gave up 5 bases and J gave up 9 bases, with 13 bases separating them. CDR3 sequence (DNA): TGTGCCAGCAGTAACCCATTGGGAGCCCAGTACTTC. Residues: CASSNPLGAQYF.

This clonotype appeared a single time. The chain combines TRBV6-5 with TRBJ2-1; TRBD2 aligns across 8 bases. Looked up from germline, CDR1 is MNHEY and CDR2 is SVGAGI. CDR3 size: 16 residues. V trimming: 2 bases; J trimming: 7 bases; junction bases outside the gene matches: 10. CDR3: CASSYGVSGERNEQFF. In DNA, the CDR3 is TGTGCCAGCAGTTACGGAGTTAGCGGGGAGAGGAATGAGCAGTTCTTC.

V gene TRBV4-3 combines with J gene TRBJ2-5; D is possibly TRBD2 (5 bases). CDR3 length equals 16 residues. The germline V and J ends were trimmed by 0 bases and 5 bases, with 16 bases remaining between them. CDR1 is LGHNA, CDR2 YSLEER, per germline. The CDR3 sequence: CASSQDVKAWEETQYF. In nucleotides, the CDR3 is TGCGCCAGCAGCCAAGACGTGAAGGCCTGGGAGGAGACCCAGTACTTC.

The chain links TRBV2 to TRBJ2-1; 7 nucleotides align to TRBD2. The CDR3 runs to 14 residues. From germline, CDR1 is SNHLY and CDR2 FYNNEI. The trim removed 10 bases at V and 4 bases at J, leaving 10 bases unmatched. CDR3 bases: TGTGCCACCTTAGCGGGTGTCGTGTACAATGAGCAGTTCTTC. It is translated as CATLAGVVYNEQFF.

This clonotype was seen a few times. V gene TRBV11-2 combines with J gene TRBJ2-5; D is perhaps TRBD1 or TRBD2 (5 bases each). This CDR3 comprises 16 residues. V lost 6 bases to trimming and J lost 2 bases, with 19 bases between them. CDR1 is SGHAT and CDR2 is FQNNGV in the germline V gene. The CDR3 DNA is TGTGCCAGCAGTTTACCAACCGGGGCGGCACAAGAGACCCAGTACTTC. Translating it yields CASSLPTGAAQETQYF.

This clonotype was counted a few times. CDR3 protein: CSAQGGYNEQFF. CDR3 in DNA: TGCAGTGCACAGGGGGGCTACAATGAGCAGTTCTTC. V is TRBV20-1 and J is TRBJ2-1; 8 bases are a match to TRBD1. This CDR3 comprises 12 residues. Unmatched junction bases numbered 1, after V lost 6 bases and J lost 3 bases. Germline V CDR1 and CDR2: DFQATT, SNEGSKA (reference sequence).

This clonotype came up a few times. The chain carries TRBV29-1 and TRBJ2-3; D ambiguous. This CDR3 has 13 amino acids. Germline V gene lookup returns CDR1 SQVTM and CDR2 ANQGSEA. Trimming removed 0 bases at V and 6 bases at J, with 10 bases between. The DNA for the CDR3 is TGCAGCGTTGAAGATCTGCCCACGGATACGCAGTATTTT. Its protein is CSVEDLPTDTQYF.

The rearrangement uses TRBV6-6 and TRBJ2-5; the match to TRBD2 covers 8 bases. The CDR3 is made up of 16 amino acids. Germline V gene lookup returns CDR1 MNHNY and CDR2 SVGAGI (reference sequence). The ends lost 2 bases at V and 2 bases at J; junction bases unmatched: 7. In nucleotides, the CDR3 is TGTGCCAGCAGTTACCGGCGGGAGCGGGGGCAAGAGACCCAGTACTTC. Protein sequence: CASSYRRERGQETQYF.

V usage is TRBV12-3 or TRBV12-4 and J usage is TRBJ2-7, with D uncertain. The CDR3 totals 13 residues. Trimming pared 5 bases from V and 7 bases from J, leaving 15 bases between. DNA of the CDR3: TGTGCCAGCAGTGTCTCACGGGCTACGGAGCAGTACTTC. It encodes CASSVSRATEQYF.

This rearrangement joins TRBV5-1 to TRBJ2-7, with 10 bases lining up with TRBD1. Losses at the gene ends were 2 bases for V and 2 bases for J; bases not matched to a gene: 4. The germline gives CDR1 SGHRS, CDR2 YFSETQ. The CDR3 is made up of 15 amino acids. The CDR3 sequence is CASSFTGTGAYEQYF. Here the CDR3 DNA reads TGCGCCAGCAGCTTCACCGGGACAGGGGCCTACGAGCAGTACTTC.

In its sample, this clonotype was seen a few times. The chain employs TRBV5-5 and TRBJ1-1; possible D gene TRBD1, 5 bases. CDR1 and CDR2 (germline): SGHKS, YYEKEE (reference sequence). This CDR3 has 12 residues. Trimming removed 3 bases from V and 8 bases from J, with 11 bases in between. CDR3 DNA: TGTGCCAGCAGCTGGGAGGGACGAGAAGCTTTCTTT. Translation gives CASSWEGREAFF. Combining the CDR3 with reference TRBV5-5 and TRBJ1-1 gives the whole variable domain DAGVTQSPTHLIKTRGQQVTLRCSPISGHKSVSWYQQVLGQGPQFIFQYYEKEERGRGNFPDRFSARQFPNYSSELNVNALLLGDSALYLCASSWEGREAFFGQGTRLTVV.

This clonotype was recorded once. This chain uses TRBV20-1 with TRBJ2-1; 8 bases are a match to TRBD2. CDR3 length: 13 amino acids. With 2 bases clipped from V and 9 bases from J, the junction kept 6 bases outside the gene matches. CDR1 DFQATT and CDR2 SNEGSKA come from the germline V gene (reference sequence). CDR3 DNA: TGCAGTGCTAGATCGGGAGGGGACGTTGAGCAGTTCTTC. Translation: CSARSGGDVEQFF.

This clonotype was counted between two and nine times. The gene calls are TRBV6-5 and TRBJ1-1; D unclear. Germline values: CDR1 MNHEY, CDR2 SVGAGI. The V end was cut by 2 bases, the J end by 1 base, with 5 bases between. This CDR3 is 13 amino acids long. The CDR3 loop reads CASSYGGNTEAFF. Written as DNA, the CDR3 is TGTGCCAGCAGTTACGGCGGGAACACTGAAGCTTTCTTT.

The rearrangement joins TRBV12-3 or TRBV12-4 to TRBJ2-5, with 8 bases lining up with TRBD2. The ends lost 5 bases at V and 2 bases at J; junction bases unmatched: 4. The CDR3 extends over 14 amino acids. The CDR3 here is CASSATSGQETQYF. As DNA, the CDR3 is TGTGCCAGCAGTGCCACTAGCGGTCAAGAGACCCAGTACTTC.

The chain couples TRBV7-3 to TRBJ2-3, with D hard to call. The CDR3 spans 15 residues. The V end was cut by 3 bases, the J end by 3 bases, with 13 bases between. Germline CDR1 reads SGHTA; CDR2 reads FQGTGA. This CDR3 is CASSLGQFGTDTQYF. The CDR3 nucleotides are TGTGCCAGCAGCTTGGGCCAGTTCGGGACAGATACGCAGTATTTT.

The genes are TRBV5-1 and TRBJ1-1, with a possible D match to TRBD1 (5 bases). Germline lookup yields CDR1 SGHRS and CDR2 YFSETQ. The CDR3 totals 15 residues. V was trimmed by 4 bases and J by 1 base, leaving 14 bases between them. CDR3 coding DNA: TGCGCCAGCAGCCTAATGCGGGGACCGAACACTGAAGCTTTCTTT. It encodes CASSLMRGPNTEAFF.

The chain employs TRBV15 and TRBJ2-3; the match to TRBD1 covers 8 bases. In germline, CDR1 is LNHNV, CDR2 YYDKDF (reference sequence). The CDR3 is 16 residues long. Trimming at V came to 5 bases and at J to 6 bases, leaving 13 bases not matched to a gene. This chain's CDR3 is CATSDSGGLVRDTQYF. The CDR3 DNA reads as TGTGCCACCAGCGACTCAGGGGGCCTGGTTCGCGATACGCAGTATTTT.

This CDR3 is CASSLEGGQGNEQYV. CDR3 in DNA: TGTGCCAGCAGCTTGGAGGGCGGACAGGGGAACGAGCAGTACGTC. V is TRBV5-5 and J is TRBJ2-7; 9 bases fit TRBD1. In germline, CDR1 is SGHKS, CDR2 YYEKEE (reference sequence). V lost 0 bases, J lost 5 bases, and 6 bases stayed unmatched. This CDR3 has 15 amino acids.